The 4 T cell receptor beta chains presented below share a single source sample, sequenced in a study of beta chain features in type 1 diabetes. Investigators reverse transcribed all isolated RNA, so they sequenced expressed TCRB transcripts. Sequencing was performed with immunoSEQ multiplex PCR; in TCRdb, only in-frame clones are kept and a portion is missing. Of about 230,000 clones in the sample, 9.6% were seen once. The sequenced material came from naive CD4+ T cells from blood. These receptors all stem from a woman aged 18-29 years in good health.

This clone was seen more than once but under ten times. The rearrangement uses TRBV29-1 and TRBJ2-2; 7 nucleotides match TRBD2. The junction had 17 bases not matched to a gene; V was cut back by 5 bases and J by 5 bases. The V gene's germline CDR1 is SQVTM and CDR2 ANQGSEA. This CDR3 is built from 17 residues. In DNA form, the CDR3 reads TGCAGCGTTAGAGGCGGGGAGGGACGAGCCCCTACCGGGGAGCTGTTTTTT. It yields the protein CSVRGGEGRAPTGELFF.

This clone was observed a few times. CDR3: CASTKDSRYNSPLHF. The CDR3, as DNA: TGTGCCAGCACCAAGGACAGCCGATATAATTCACCCCTCCACTTT. The chain has TRBV2 and TRBJ1-6; perhaps TRBD1 as D (6 bases). CDR3 length equals 15 residues. V was cut by 7 bases and J by 4 bases, with 14 bases left in between. From germline, CDR1 is SNHLY and CDR2 FYNNEI.

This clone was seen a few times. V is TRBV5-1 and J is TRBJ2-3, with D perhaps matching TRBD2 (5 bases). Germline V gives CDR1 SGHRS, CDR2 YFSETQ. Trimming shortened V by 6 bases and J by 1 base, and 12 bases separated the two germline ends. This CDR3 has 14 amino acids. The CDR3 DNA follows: TGCGCCAGCAATTCCGGAGGAGGCACAGATACGCAGTATTTT. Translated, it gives CASNSGGGTDTQYF.

CDR3 sequence reads: CASSRQGWGNTEAFF. The CDR3 DNA follows: TGTGCCAGCAGCCGACAGGGGTGGGGGAACACTGAAGCTTTCTTT. The chain employs TRBV6-6 and TRBJ1-1, with 8 nucleotides matching TRBD1. This CDR3 has 15 amino acids. From germline, CDR1 is MNHNY and CDR2 SVGAGI (reference sequence). V trimming: 6 bases; J trimming: 1 base; junction bases outside the gene matches: 7.